The 23 T cell receptor beta chains given below trace back to one sample, sequenced in a study of blood T cell repertoires in COVID-19. Profiling relied on immunoSEQ multiplex PCR, and the TCRdb table lists in-frame clones only, not all of them. The table has over 100,000 clones, about 72% seen once; the top ten hold 1.9%. The sample taken for sequencing was peripheral blood. The receptors come from a woman in her 70s with acute or convalescent COVID-19.

This chain uses TRBV29-1 with TRBJ2-1, with a weak D call TRBD2 (6 bases). CDR3 size: 12 residues. V lost 7 bases, J lost 4 bases, and 11 bases lay in between. Germline V gene data show CDR1 as SQVTM and CDR2 as ANQGSEA. The CDR3 DNA is TGCAGCGCCGGGACTCTTTACAATGAGCAGTTCTTC. Translated, it gives CSAGTLYNEQFF.

The V and J genes are TRBV6-5 and TRBJ1-6; D remains unclear. Germline lookup yields CDR1 MNHEY and CDR2 SVGAGI. V lost 0 bases to trimming and J lost 7 bases, with 10 bases between them. This CDR3 has 15 residues. The chain's CDR3 is CASSYSVPKNSPLHF. The CDR3 coding sequence is TGTGCCAGCAGTTACTCGGTCCCTAAGAATTCACCCCTCCACTTT.

V gene TRBV18 combines with J gene TRBJ2-7, with 8 bases lining up with TRBD1. This CDR3 is built from 15 residues. From germline, CDR1 is KGHSH and CDR2 LQKENI. After removal of 4 bases from V and 0 bases from J, the junction contained 5 bases not matched to a gene. CDR3 coding DNA: TGTGCCAGCTCACTTACACAGGGGGTCTCCTACGAGCAGTACTTC. Encoded protein: CASSLTQGVSYEQYF.

The CDR3 DNA follows: TGCGCCAGCAGCATCGGGACTTTCAATGAGCAGTTCTTC. Its translation: CASSIGTFNEQFF. The chain couples TRBV5-1 to TRBJ2-1; TRBD2 is a possible D gene (6 bases). This CDR3 spans 13 amino acids. Per the germline V gene, CDR1 is SGHRS and CDR2 is YFSETQ. Trimming took 4 bases from V and 6 from J, leaving 11 bases between them.

The CDR3 coding sequence is TGTGCCAGTAGTAAAGGGGCGGGACAGGGGGCAGATACGCAGTATTTT. This gives the protein CASSKGAGQGADTQYF. The J gene is TRBJ2-3, the V gene TRBV19, with 11 bases lining up with TRBD1. The CDR3 extends over 16 amino acids. Losses at the gene ends were 4 bases for V and 4 bases for J; bases not matched to a gene: 7. CDR1 and CDR2 (germline): LNHDA, SQIVND (reference sequence).

The chain has TRBV10-3 and TRBJ2-1; D is unresolved. This CDR3 contains 11 residues. The germline CDR1 and CDR2 sequences are ENHRY and SYGVKD. Trimming stripped 10 bases from V and 10 bases from J, with 14 bases between. CDR3 nucleotides: TGTGCCACCCGAGAAGAGAGGGAGCAGTTCTTC. Protein sequence: CATREEREQFF.

The V gene is TRBV9, the J gene TRBJ2-5; 11 bases agree with TRBD2. The CDR3 is 15 amino acids. The ends lost 1 base at V and 4 bases at J; junction bases unmatched: 3. Per germline, CDR1 SGDLS and CDR2 YYNGEE. CDR3 amino acids: CASSVSGTSGETQYF. The CDR3 DNA is TGTGCCAGCAGCGTATCCGGGACTAGCGGAGAGACCCAGTACTTC. Filled out from reference TRBV9 and TRBJ2-5, the complete variable domain reads DSGVTQTPKHLITATGQRVTLRCSPRSGDLSVYWYQQSLDQGLQFLIQYYNGEERAKGNILERFSAQQFPDLHSELNLSSLELGDSALYFCASSVSGTSGETQYFGPGTRLLVL.

This clone was detected only a few times. The rearrangement joins TRBV19 to TRBJ1-1, with D possibly TRBD1 on 6 matching bases. V was trimmed by 7 bases and J by 1 base, leaving 22 bases between them. The germline V gene encodes CDR1 LNHDA and CDR2 SQIVND (reference sequence). This CDR3 spans 17 amino acids. This chain's CDR3 is CASMEGEDRQPNTEAFF. DNA of the CDR3: TGTGCCAGTATGGAAGGGGAAGACAGGCAACCGAACACTGAAGCTTTCTTT.

J is TRBJ2-7 and V is TRBV5-1; 11 bases are a match to TRBD2. The germline V gene has CDR1 SGHRS and CDR2 YFSETQ. This CDR3 region has 20 residues. V lost 4 bases and J lost 0; bases outside the gene matches: 18. The CDR3 sequence is CASSTRGVLAGVATSYEQYF. The CDR3 region has the DNA TGCGCCAGCAGCACCCGAGGCGTACTAGCGGGGGTCGCGACCTCCTACGAGCAGTACTTC.

The gene calls are TRBV10-1 and TRBJ1-4, with 9 positions matching TRBD1. This CDR3 region has 14 residues. J lost 5 bases, V lost 6 bases, and 4 bases had no gene match. Germline values: CDR1 WNHNN, CDR2 SYGVQD (reference sequence). CDR3 coding DNA: TGCGCCAGCAGCTCCGGGACAGGGAATGAAAAACTGTTTTTT. Amino acid sequence: CASSSGTGNEKLFF.

The chain combines TRBV6-5 with TRBJ1-2; TRBD1 is a possible D gene (5 bases). Germline-derived CDR1 and CDR2 are MNHEY and SVGAGI. The V and J ends lost 5 bases and 0 bases respectively, with 13 bases between them. This CDR3 is built from 15 residues. DNA for the CDR3: TGTGCCAGCAGTACCCTCAGGGCAACTAACTATGGCTACACCTTC. It codes for CASSTLRATNYGYTF.

The chain employs TRBV2 and TRBJ2-7; D is possibly TRBD2 (7 bases). Germline V gene data show CDR1 as SNHLY and CDR2 as FYNNEI. V dropped 8 bases and J dropped 5 bases, with 19 bases sitting between them. The CDR3 totals 14 residues. CDR3 amino acids: CASATWRGGDEQYF. CDR3 in DNA: TGTGCCAGCGCCACGTGGCGCGGGGGCGACGAGCAGTACTTC.

CDR3 sequence: CASSMLGGSYEQYF. The CDR3 nucleotides read TGCGCCAGCAGCATGCTCGGGGGTAGCTACGAGCAGTACTTC. J is TRBJ2-7 and V is TRBV5-1; D might be TRBD2 (6 bases). Trimming took 4 bases from V and 3 from J, leaving 14 bases between them. CDR1 SGHRS and CDR2 YFSETQ come from the germline V gene. The CDR3 runs 14 residues. Supplemented by reference TRBV5-1 and TRBJ2-7, the full variable domain reads KAGVTQTPRYLIKTRGQQVTLSCSPISGHRSVSWYQQTPGQGLQFLFEYFSETQRNKGNFPGRFSGRQFSNSRSEMNVSTLELGDSALYLCASSMLGGSYEQYFGPGTRLTVT.

This clone was recorded a few times. The chain couples TRBV6-5 to TRBJ2-5, with 7 bases fitting TRBD1. Germline V CDR1 and CDR2: MNHEY, SVGAGI. The CDR3 runs 14 residues. With 2 bases clipped from V and 4 bases from J, the junction kept 4 bases outside the gene matches. The CDR3 is CASSYLGGAETQYF. CDR3 bases: TGTGCCAGCAGTTACCTAGGGGGCGCAGAGACCCAGTACTTC.

The chain combines TRBV9 with TRBJ2-1, with no clear D. The CDR3 totals 14 residues. Trimming removed 2 bases at V and 0 bases at J, with 6 bases between. The germline CDR1 and CDR2 sequences are SGDLS and YYNGEE. CDR3 sequence: CASSVNPSYNEQFF. CDR3 bases: TGTGCCAGCAGCGTCAATCCCTCCTACAATGAGCAGTTCTTC.

The table lists this clone with many counts. CDR3 coding DNA: TGCAGCGTTGGGCCAGGGGGCCAGAACACTGAAGCTTTCTTT. Translating it yields CSVGPGGQNTEAFF. V usage is TRBV29-1 and J usage is TRBJ1-1; 8 nucleotides align to TRBD1. Germline V gene sequence: CDR1 SQVTM, CDR2 ANQGSEA. After removal of 4 bases from V and 1 base from J, the junction contained 5 bases not matched to a gene. The CDR3 is 14 amino acids.

V usage is TRBV7-9 and J usage is TRBJ1-6; D is uncertain. Trimming removed 3 bases from V and 10 bases from J, with 7 bases in between. The CDR3 loop spans 12 amino acids. Per the germline V gene, CDR1 is SEHNR and CDR2 is FQNEAQ (reference sequence). CDR3 DNA sequence: TGTGCCAGCAGCTTCAGCGGGTCACCCCTCCACTTT. Protein product: CASSFSGSPLHF.

In its sample, this clone was seen a few times. The V call is TRBV4-1, the J call TRBJ2-7; 8 nucleotides agree with TRBD2. The CDR3 has 16 residues. V shed 0 bases and J 2 bases; nucleotides not matched to a gene: 6. Germline V gives CDR1 MGHRA, CDR2 YSYEKL. The CDR3 sequence is CASSQDPAGATYEQYF. The CDR3 nucleotides read TGCGCCAGCAGCCAAGACCCAGCGGGAGCAACCTACGAGCAGTACTTC.

This clone appeared a single time. The chain uses TRBV6-5 and TRBJ2-3; perhaps TRBD2 as D (6 bases). CDR1 MNHEY and CDR2 SVGAGI come from the germline V gene. The length of the CDR3 is 12 residues. This CDR3 is CTTLAGGGAQYF. DNA for the CDR3: TGTACCACCCTAGCCGGGGGTGGGGCGCAGTATTTT.

This rearrangement joins TRBV7-8 to TRBJ1-4; D gene unclear. Per germline, CDR1 SGHVS and CDR2 FQNEAQ. V was cut by 5 bases and J by 7 bases, with 17 bases left in between. The CDR3 length is 15 residues. CDR3 coding DNA: TGTGCCAGCAGCCCTGGGCCCGGGAAGGGTGAAAAACTGTTTTTT. It specifies CASSPGPGKGEKLFF.

The chain employs TRBV29-1 and TRBJ2-3, with 13 positions matching TRBD2. The CDR3 consists of 16 residues. V lost 2 bases and J lost 5; bases outside the gene matches: 7. Germline V gene sequence: CDR1 SQVTM, CDR2 ANQGSEA. DNA for the CDR3: TGCAGCGTTGAAAGGACTAGCGGGAGTAGGGGAGATACGCAGTATTTT. Protein: CSVERTSGSRGDTQYF.

The chain combines TRBV5-8 with TRBJ1-5, with D perhaps TRBD1 (6 bases). This CDR3 comprises 16 residues. Germline V CDR1 and CDR2: SGHTS, YDEGEE. The V gene lost 2 bases and the J gene lost 7 bases, with 19 bases spanning the gap. The CDR3: CASSFETGFGGQPQHF. The CDR3 bases are TGTGCCAGCAGCTTCGAAACAGGGTTTGGGGGCCAGCCCCAGCATTTT. The full variable domain, rest sourced from reference TRBV5-8 and TRBJ1-5, is EAGVTQSPTHLIKTRGQQATLRCSPISGHTSVYWYQQALGLGLQFLLWYDEGEERNRGNFPPRFSGRQFPNYSSELNVNALELEDSALYLCASSFETGFGGQPQHFGDGTRLSIL.

In DNA form, the CDR3 reads TGTGCCAGCAGCCCGGGTTCCCTCGCGGCGGAGCAGTTCTTC. Translation: CASSPGSLAAEQFF. The chain uses TRBV9 and TRBJ2-1, with D uncertain. V was shortened by 4 bases and J by 10 bases, with 18 bases between the two germline ends. Germline V CDR1 and CDR2: SGDLS, YYNGEE. There are 14 residues in the CDR3. Filled out from reference TRBV9 and TRBJ2-1, the complete variable domain reads DSGVTQTPKHLITATGQRVTLRCSPRSGDLSVYWYQQSLDQGLQFLIQYYNGEERAKGNILERFSAQQFPDLHSELNLSSLELGDSALYFCASSPGSLAAEQFFGPGTRLTVL.